Listed below are T cell receptor beta chains from one sample, sequenced in a study of blood T cell repertoires in COVID-19. Assay: immunoSEQ multiplex PCR; the TCRdb copy retains only in-frame clones and omits some. The sample carries approximately 400,000 clones, 81% recorded once. Sequencing input: peripheral blood. These receptors originate from a human donor with acute or convalescent COVID-19. The donor label of this sample is uncertain. Each CDR3 is given with its conserved first and last residue. D genes are given only for firm matches. Expanded clones are given a class, and other clones once, few, many or no size at all.

J gene | clone size | V gene | D gene | CDR3 protein | CDR3 DNA
TRBJ2-3 | once | TRBV28 | - | CASSFQGSRDTQYF | TGTGCCAGCAGTTTCCAGGGTAGTCGGGATACGCAGTATTTT
TRBJ2-2 | - | TRBV9 | TRBD2 | CASSRGGPNTGELFF | TGTGCCAGCAGCCGGGGGGGGCCGAACACCGGGGAGCTGTTTTTT
TRBJ1-4 | - | TRBV7-9 | - | CASSLEGGTANEKLFF | TGTGCCAGCAGCTTAGAAGGAGGGACCGCGAATGAAAAACTGTTTTTT
TRBJ2-1 | - | TRBV5-5 | - | CASSDYRDEQFF | TGTGCCAGCAGCGACTACAGGGATGAGCAGTTCTTC
TRBJ1-1 | - | TRBV29-1 | - | CSVMPPGRPNTEAFF | TGCAGCGTCATGCCCCCCGGCAGGCCGAACACTGAAGCTTTCTTT
TRBJ1-6 | once | TRBV5-6 | - | CASSYRGGAGNSPLHF | TGTGCCAGCAGCTACCGGGGGGGCGCAGGGAATTCACCCCTCCACTTT
TRBJ2-5 | - | TRBV19 | TRBD2 | CASSTLTSGIYGETQYF | TGTGCCAGTAGTACCCTGACTAGCGGCATATATGGGGAGACCCAGTACTTC
TRBJ2-1 | - | TRBV25-1 | - | CASSVVYGEQFF | TGTGCCAGCAGTGTCGTCTATGGTGAGCAGTTCTTC
TRBJ2-1 | few | TRBV6-1 | - | CASSEAARGYDNEQFF | TGTGCCAGCAGTGAAGCTGCCAGGGGATACGACAATGAGCAGTTCTTC
TRBJ2-7 | - | TRBV25-1 | - | CASSENYGQYF | TGTGCCAGCAGTGAAAATTACGGTCAGTACTTC
TRBJ1-3 | - | TRBV19 | TRBD1 | CASSTPDRSGNTIYF | TGTGCCAGTAGTACCCCGGACAGGTCGGGAAACACCATATATTTT
TRBJ2-3 | - | TRBV28 | - | CASSASYRGASDRQYF | TGTGCCAGCAGTGCCTCTTACCGGGGAGCCTCAGATAGGCAGTATTTT
TRBJ2-5 | - | TRBV30 | - | CAWSIMETQYF | TGTGCCTGGAGTATAATGGAGACCCAGTACTTC
TRBJ2-1 | - | TRBV10-2 | - | CASSFPGLPGNEQFF | TGCGCCAGCAGCTTCCCGGGACTCCCTGGGAATGAGCAGTTCTTC
TRBJ2-5 | - | TRBV2 | - | CASSADQGETQYF | TGTGCCAGCAGCGCCGACCAGGGAGAGACCCAGTACTTC
TRBJ2-3 | - | TRBV10-2 | TRBD2 | CASSDKAGGRADTQYF | TGCGCCAGCAGTGACAAGGCGGGAGGTAGGGCAGATACGCAGTATTTT
TRBJ1-2 | - | TRBV6-2/TRBV6-3 | - | CASSYSGGIIGDGVYGYTF | TGTGCCAGCAGTTACTCGGGGGGAATAATCGGGGACGGCGTTTATGGCTACACCTTC
TRBJ2-6 | - | TRBV27 | - | CASRGLRSGANVLTF | TGTGCCAGCAGAGGACTGCGCTCTGGGGCCAACGTCCTGACTTTC
TRBJ1-1 | - | TRBV6-5 | - | CASSRHQGGTEAFF | TGTGCCAGCAGTCGCCACCAGGGAGGAACTGAAGCTTTCTTT
TRBJ1-1 | - | TRBV18 | TRBD1 | CASSLGQANEAFF | TGTGCCAGCTCACTCGGACAGGCTAATGAAGCTTTCTTT